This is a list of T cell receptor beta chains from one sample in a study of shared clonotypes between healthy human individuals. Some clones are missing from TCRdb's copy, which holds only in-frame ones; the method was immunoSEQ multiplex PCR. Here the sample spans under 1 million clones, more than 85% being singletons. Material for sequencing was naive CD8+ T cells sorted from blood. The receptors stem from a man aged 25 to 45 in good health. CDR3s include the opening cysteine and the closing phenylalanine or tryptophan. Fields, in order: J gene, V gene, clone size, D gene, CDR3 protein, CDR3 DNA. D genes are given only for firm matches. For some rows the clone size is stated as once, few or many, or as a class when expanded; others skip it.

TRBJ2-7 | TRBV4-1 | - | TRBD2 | CASSLEGPPGLASGEQYF | TGCGCCAGCAGCCTGGAAGGGCCCCCGGGACTAGCATCTGGCGAGCAGTACTTC
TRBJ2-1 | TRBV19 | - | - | CASSPDGNYNEQFF | TGTGCCAGTAGTCCCGACGGGAACTACAATGAGCAGTTCTTC
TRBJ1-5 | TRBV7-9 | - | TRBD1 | CASSLAKGARQPQHF | TGTGCCAGCAGCTTGGCAAAGGGGGCGAGGCAGCCCCAGCATTTT
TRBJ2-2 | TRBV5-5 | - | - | CASTSDSDTGELFF | TGTGCCAGCACCTCCGACAGTGACACCGGGGAGCTGTTTTTT
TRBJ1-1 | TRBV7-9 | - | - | CASSPIMGVNTEAFF | TGTGCCAGCAGCCCTATAATGGGGGTCAACACTGAAGCTTTCTTT
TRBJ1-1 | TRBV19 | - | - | CASKCIVDPCDGPTEAFF | TGTGCCAGTAAGTGTATCGTCGATCCGTGCGATGGCCCGACTGAAGCTTTCTTT
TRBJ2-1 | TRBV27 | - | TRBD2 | CASSGGGFEQFF | TGTGCCAGCAGTGGGGGAGGGTTTGAGCAGTTCTTC
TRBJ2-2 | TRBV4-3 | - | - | CASSHNSARRETGELFF | TGCGCCAGCAGCCACAACTCCGCTAGGAGGGAGACCGGGGAGCTGTTTTTT
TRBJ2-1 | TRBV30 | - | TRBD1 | CACRGQGSGKQFF | TGTGCCTGTAGAGGACAGGGATCGGGTAAGCAGTTCTTC
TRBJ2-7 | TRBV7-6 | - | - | CASSGGGLYEQYF | TGTGCCAGCAGCGGGGGAGGTCTCTACGAGCAGTACTTC
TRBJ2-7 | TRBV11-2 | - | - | CASSLDLFGPSYEQYF | TGTGCCAGCAGCTTAGATCTATTTGGACCCTCCTACGAGCAGTACTTC
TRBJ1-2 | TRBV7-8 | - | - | CASSLVAGEDGYTF | TGTGCCAGCAGCTTAGTGGCAGGGGAAGATGGCTACACCTTC
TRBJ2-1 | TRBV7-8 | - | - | CASSNGHNEQFF | TGTGCCAGCAGCAACGGGCACAATGAGCAGTTCTTC
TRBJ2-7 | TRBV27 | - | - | CASRFDSTYEQYF | TGTGCCAGCAGATTTGACAGCACCTACGAGCAGTACTTC
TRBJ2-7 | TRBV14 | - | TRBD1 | CASSQDAVPDRYYEQYF | TGTGCCAGCAGCCAAGACGCTGTTCCGGACAGGTACTACGAGCAGTACTTC
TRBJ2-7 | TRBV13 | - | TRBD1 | CASSLGGTGGSEQYF | TGTGCCAGCAGCTTAGGAGGGACAGGGGGTTCCGAGCAGTACTTC
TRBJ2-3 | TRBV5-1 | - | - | CASSLFGQFTDTQYF | TGCGCCAGCAGCTTGTTCGGACAGTTCACAGATACGCAGTATTTT
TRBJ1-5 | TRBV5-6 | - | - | CASSLNSDQPQHF | TGTGCCAGCAGCTTGAATTCAGATCAGCCCCAGCATTTT
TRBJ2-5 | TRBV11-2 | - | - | CASSLKETQYF | TGTGCCAGCAGCTTAAAAGAGACCCAGTACTTC
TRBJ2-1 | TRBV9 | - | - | CASSDTGTEQFF | TGTGCCAGCAGCGATACGGGCACTGAGCAGTTCTTC
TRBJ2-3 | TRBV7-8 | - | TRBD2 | CASSLGLAWYTQYF | TGTGCCAGCAGCTTAGGACTAGCATGGTACACGCAGTATTTT
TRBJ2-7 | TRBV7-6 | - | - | CASSLVAESRHEQYF | TGTGCCAGCAGCTTAGTAGCGGAGAGTCGCCACGAGCAGTACTTC
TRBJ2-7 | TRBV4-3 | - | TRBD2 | CASSQLAGGPYEQYF | TGCGCCAGCAGCCAACTAGCGGGAGGACCCTACGAGCAGTACTTC
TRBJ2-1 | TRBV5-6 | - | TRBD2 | CASSGTSGVYNEQFF | TGTGCCAGCAGCGGCACTAGCGGGGTTTACAATGAGCAGTTCTTC
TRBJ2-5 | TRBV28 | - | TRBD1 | CASSSGQGAFGTQETQYF | TGTGCCAGCAGTTCCGGACAGGGAGCGTTCGGGACCCAAGAGACCCAGTACTTC
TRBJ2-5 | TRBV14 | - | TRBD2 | CASSQDQGRGETQYF | TGTGCCAGCAGCCAAGATCAAGGGAGGGGAGAGACCCAGTACTTC
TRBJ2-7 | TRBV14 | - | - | CASSQVKGHEQYF | TGTGCCAGCAGCCAAGTGAAGGGGCACGAGCAGTACTTC
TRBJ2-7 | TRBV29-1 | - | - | CSVARGEGYEQYF | TGCAGCGTTGCCCGAGGCGAGGGCTACGAGCAGTACTTC
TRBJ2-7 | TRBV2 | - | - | CASSEALTYEQYF | TGTGCCAGCAGTGAGGCACTTACCTACGAGCAGTACTTC
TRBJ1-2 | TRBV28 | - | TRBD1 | CASSFGTGGASYYGYTF | TGTGCCAGCAGTTTTGGGACAGGGGGTGCGAGCTACTATGGCTACACCTTC
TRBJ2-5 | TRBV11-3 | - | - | CASSHGLGTLETQYF | TGTGCCAGCAGTCACGGTTTGGGGACACTTGAGACCCAGTACTTC
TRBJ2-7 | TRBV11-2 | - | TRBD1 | CASSPVRGSYEQYF | TGTGCCAGCAGCCCGGTCAGGGGGAGCTACGAGCAGTACTTC
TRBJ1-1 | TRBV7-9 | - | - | CASNVPGQGSGTEAFF | TGTGCCAGCAACGTCCCGGGGCAGGGGTCGGGGACTGAAGCTTTCTTT
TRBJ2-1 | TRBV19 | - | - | CASMSALNPNEQFF | TGTGCCAGTATGTCAGCCCTAAACCCCAATGAGCAGTTCTTC
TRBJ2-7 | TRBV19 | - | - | CASSMTDYSYEQYF | TGTGCCAGTAGTATGACAGATTATTCCTACGAGCAGTACTTC
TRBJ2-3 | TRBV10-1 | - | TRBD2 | CASSELAGGPTDTQYF | TGCGCCAGCAGTGAACTAGCGGGAGGGCCCACAGATACGCAGTATTTT
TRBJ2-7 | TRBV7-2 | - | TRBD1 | CASSGTEVGYEQYF | TGTGCCAGCAGCGGGACAGAAGTTGGGTACGAGCAGTACTTC
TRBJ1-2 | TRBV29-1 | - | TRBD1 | CSVEDRGYGYTF | TGCAGCGTTGAGGACAGGGGCTATGGCTACACCTTC
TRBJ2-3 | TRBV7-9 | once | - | CASRATQSGITDTQYF | TGTGCCAGCAGAGCTACCCAATCGGGGATCACAGATACGCAGTATTTT
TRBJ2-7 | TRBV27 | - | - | CASSLQADSSYEQYF | TGTGCCAGCAGTTTACAGGCGGACTCGTCCTACGAGCAGTACTTC
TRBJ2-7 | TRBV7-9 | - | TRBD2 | CASSGIVGGPAYEQYF | TGTGCCAGCAGTGGCATCGTGGGAGGGCCAGCCTACGAGCAGTACTTC
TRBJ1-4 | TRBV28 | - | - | CASSLEAADATNEKLFF | TGTGCCAGCAGTTTAGAGGCGGCGGACGCAACTAATGAAAAACTGTTTTTT
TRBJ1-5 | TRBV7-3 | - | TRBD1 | CASSLLVRGTGREGNQPQHF | TGTGCCAGCAGCTTACTAGTTCGAGGGACAGGGAGGGAAGGCAATCAGCCCCAGCATTTT
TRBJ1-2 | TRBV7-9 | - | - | CASSPGPTANYGYTF | TGTGCCAGCAGCCCAGGACCGACGGCCAACTATGGCTACACCTTC
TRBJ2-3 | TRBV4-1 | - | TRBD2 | CASSQDTSGSTDTQYF | TGCGCCAGCAGCCAAGATACTAGCGGGAGCACAGATACGCAGTATTTT
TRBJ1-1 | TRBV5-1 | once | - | CASSLARLNTEAFF | TGCGCCAGCAGCTTGGCCCGCCTAAACACTGAAGCTTTCTTT
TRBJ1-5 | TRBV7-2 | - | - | CASSFYGVQPQHF | TGTGCCAGCAGCTTTTACGGGGTACAGCCCCAGCATTTT